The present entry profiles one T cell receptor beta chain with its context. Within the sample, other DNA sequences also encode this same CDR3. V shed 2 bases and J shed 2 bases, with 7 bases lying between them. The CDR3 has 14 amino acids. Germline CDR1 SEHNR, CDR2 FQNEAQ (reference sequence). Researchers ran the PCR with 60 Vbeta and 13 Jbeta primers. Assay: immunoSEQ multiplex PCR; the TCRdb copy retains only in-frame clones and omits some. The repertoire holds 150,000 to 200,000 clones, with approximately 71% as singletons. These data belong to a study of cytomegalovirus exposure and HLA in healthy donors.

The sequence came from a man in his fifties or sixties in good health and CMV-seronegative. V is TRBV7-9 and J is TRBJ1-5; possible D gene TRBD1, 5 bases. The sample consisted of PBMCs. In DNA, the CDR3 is TGTGCCAGCAGCTTAACGGGGGGCAATCAGCCCCAGCATTTT. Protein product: CASSLTGGNQPQHF.